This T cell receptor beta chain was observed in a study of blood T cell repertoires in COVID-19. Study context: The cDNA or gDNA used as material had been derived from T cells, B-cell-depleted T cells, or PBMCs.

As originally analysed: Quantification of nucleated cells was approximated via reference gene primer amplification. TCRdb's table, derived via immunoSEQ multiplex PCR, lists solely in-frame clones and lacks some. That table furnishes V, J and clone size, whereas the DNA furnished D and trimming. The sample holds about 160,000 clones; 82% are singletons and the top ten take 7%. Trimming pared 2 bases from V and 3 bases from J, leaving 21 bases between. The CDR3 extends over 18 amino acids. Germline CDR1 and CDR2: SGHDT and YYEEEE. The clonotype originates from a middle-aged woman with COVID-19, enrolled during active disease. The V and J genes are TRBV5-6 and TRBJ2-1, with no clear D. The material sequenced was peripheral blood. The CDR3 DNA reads TGTGCCAGCAGCTTTTGGCAGGAAAGCTTCGTAGACTACAATGAGCAGTTCTTC. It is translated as CASSFWQESFVDYNEQFF.